This T cell receptor beta chain was recovered during a study of cytomegalovirus exposure and HLA in healthy donors. On this clone itself: Its cognate antigen is unknown.

It was with 60 Vbeta and 13 Jbeta primers that the PCR ran. Sequenced by immunoSEQ multiplex PCR; TCRdb stores in-frame clones only, minus some. In the table there are 150,000 to 200,000 clones, about four fifths of which are singletons. The CDR3 contains 14 residues. Germline V gives CDR1 SGHNT, CDR2 YENEEA. V shed 7 bases and J 3 bases; nucleotides not matched to a gene: 4. Findings and caveats of the study: Sequencing probably produced one cluster of sequence variants that were highly shared. CMV antigen specificity was confirmed in vitro for a few CMV-associated chains. When the data were analyzed later, several of the most significant clusters appeared to be linked to common viral pathogens.

The source is a girl aged 5 to 17 in good health and CMV-seropositive. This sequence joins TRBV11-3 and TRBJ2-4; 9 nucleotides match TRBD2. Sequencing was done on a sample of PBMCs. Written as DNA, the CDR3 is TGTGCCAGCAATAAGCGGGGGGACAAAAACATTCAGTACTTC. Amino acid sequence: CASNKRGDKNIQYF.